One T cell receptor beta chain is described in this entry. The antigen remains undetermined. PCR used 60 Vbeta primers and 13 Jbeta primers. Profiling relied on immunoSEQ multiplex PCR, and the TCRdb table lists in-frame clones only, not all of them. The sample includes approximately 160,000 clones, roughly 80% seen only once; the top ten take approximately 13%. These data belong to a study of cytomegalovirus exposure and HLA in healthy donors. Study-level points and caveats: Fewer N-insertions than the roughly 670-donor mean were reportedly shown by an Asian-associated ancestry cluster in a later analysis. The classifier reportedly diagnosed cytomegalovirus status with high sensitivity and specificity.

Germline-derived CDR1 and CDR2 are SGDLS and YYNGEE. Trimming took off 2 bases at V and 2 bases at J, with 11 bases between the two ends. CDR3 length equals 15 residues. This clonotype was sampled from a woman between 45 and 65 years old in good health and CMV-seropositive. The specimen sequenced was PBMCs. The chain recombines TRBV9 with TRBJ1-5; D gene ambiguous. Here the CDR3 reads CASSVGSVGNQPQHF. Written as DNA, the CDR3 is TGTGCCAGCAGCGTCGGTTCGGTGGGCAATCAGCCCCAGCATTTT.